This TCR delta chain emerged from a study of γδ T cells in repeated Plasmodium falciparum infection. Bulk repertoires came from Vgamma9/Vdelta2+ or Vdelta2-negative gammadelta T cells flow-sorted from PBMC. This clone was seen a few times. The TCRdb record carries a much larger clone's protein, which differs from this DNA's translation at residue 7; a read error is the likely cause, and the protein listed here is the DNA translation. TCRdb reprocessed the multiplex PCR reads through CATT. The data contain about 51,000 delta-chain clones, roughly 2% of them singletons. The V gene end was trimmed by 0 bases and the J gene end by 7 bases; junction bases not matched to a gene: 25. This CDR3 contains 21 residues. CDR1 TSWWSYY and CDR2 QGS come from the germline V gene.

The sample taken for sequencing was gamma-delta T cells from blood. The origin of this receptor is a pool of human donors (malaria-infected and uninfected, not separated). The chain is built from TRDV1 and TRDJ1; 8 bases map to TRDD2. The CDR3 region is CALGELLTFLITFWGNGKLIF. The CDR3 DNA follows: TGTGCTCTTGGGGAACTCCTCACCTTCCTAATCACTTTCTGGGGAAACGGTAAACTCATCTTT.